The next 12 T cell receptor beta chains were all read from a single sample in a study of blood T cells in healthy people across ages. Next came a second PCR, run for about 6 to 12 cycles, which used a sample-barcoded 5' primer along with a J-beta primer mix. MiXCR, applied by TCRdb to the 5' RACE reads, yields one record per CDR3 protein. The data hold around 600,000 distinct CDR3 sequences, with roughly 43% observed a single time. Sequencing was carried out using blood. These receptors were obtained from an elderly man in good health.

This sequence joins TRBV29-1 and TRBJ2-7; 8 bases are shared with TRBD2. Germline CDR1 reads SQVTM; CDR2 reads ANQGSEA. The CDR3 length is 13 residues. The V gene end was trimmed by 6 bases and the J gene end by 3 bases; junction bases not matched to a gene: 7. CDR3 residues: CSVASGWDYEQYF. For the CDR3, the DNA is TGCAGCGTAGCTAGCGGGTGGGACTACGAGCAGTACTTC.

This chain connects TRBV6-6 to TRBJ2-1; TRBD2 might be the D (6 bases). The CDR3 has 14 amino acids. Germline V gene data show CDR1 as MNHNY and CDR2 as SVGAGI (reference sequence). The V end was cut by 3 bases, the J end by 6 bases, with 12 bases between. CDR3 region: CASSYGGIGNEQFF. CDR3 nucleotides: TGTGCCAGCAGTTATGGCGGGATCGGCAATGAGCAGTTCTTC.

This clonotype appeared once. The chain employs TRBV29-1 and TRBJ2-2; 9 bases are shared with TRBD1. Germline V CDR1 and CDR2: SQVTM, ANQGSEA. The CDR3 is 13 residues long. Losses at the gene ends were 7 bases for V and 6 bases for J; bases not matched to a gene: 6. The CDR3 DNA reads TGCAGCGCCGAAACAGGGGGCTCCGGGGAGCTGTTTTTT. Translating gives CSAETGGSGELFF.

The rearrangement links TRBV28 to TRBJ1-5; D is uncertain. The CDR3 has 13 residues. CDR1 MDHEN and CDR2 SYDVKM come from the germline V gene. Trimming pared 10 bases from V and 5 bases from J, leaving 15 bases between. The CDR3 DNA follows: TGTGCCACCCTCGGACGGATTGATCAGCCCCAGCATTTT. It codes for CATLGRIDQPQHF.

This chain links TRBV25-1 with TRBJ2-7; D unclear. Trimming took 5 bases from V and 7 from J, leaving 9 bases between them. The CDR3 totals 11 residues. Germline-derived CDR1 and CDR2 are MGHDK and SYGVNS. The CDR3 protein is CASSWTREQYF. CDR3 in DNA: TGTGCCAGCAGTTGGACCCGAGAGCAGTACTTC.

This rearrangement joins TRBV29-1 to TRBJ2-1; 13 bases match TRBD2. This CDR3 comprises 14 residues. Germline loops: CDR1 SQVTM, CDR2 ANQGSEA. J lost 4 bases, V lost 6 bases, and 3 bases had no gene match. CDR3 in DNA: TGCAGCGTAGCGGGACTAGCGGGGTACAATGAGCAGTTCTTC. This encodes CSVAGLAGYNEQFF.

In DNA form, the CDR3 reads TGTGCCAGCAGTACTAGCGGGATGCGAGGGGATACGCAGTATTTT. Translation: CASSTSGMRGDTQYF. This rearrangement joins TRBV2 to TRBJ2-3; 10 positions match TRBD2. This CDR3 has 15 amino acids. V trimming: 5 bases; J trimming: 6 bases; junction bases outside the gene matches: 8. Germline CDR1 is SNHLY and CDR2 is FYNNEI. Combining the CDR3 with reference TRBV2 and TRBJ2-3 gives the whole variable domain EPEVTQTPSHQVTQMGQEVILRCVPISNHLYFYWYRQILGQKVEFLVSFYNNEISEKSEIFDDQFSVERPDGSNFTLKIRSTKLEDSAMYFCASSTSGMRGDTQYFGPGTRLTVL.

Notes on this clonotype: One junction end does not reproduce the germline sequence, and a read error may be involved. The CDR3 DNA reads as TGTGCCAGCAGCCTAAGCAGAGCTAGCACAGGTACGCAGTATTTT. Translating gives CASSLSRASTGTQYF. V is TRBV7-3 and J is TRBJ2-3; D could derive from TRBD1 or TRBD2 (5 bases each). CDR3 length: 15 amino acids. The V gene's germline CDR1 is SGHTA and CDR2 FQGTGA.

The chain links TRBV2 to TRBJ1-4, with D unresolved. V was clipped by 0 bases and J by 4 bases, with 9 bases between them. This CDR3 contains 15 residues. The germline CDR1 and CDR2 sequences are SNHLY and FYNNEI. CDR3 bases: TGTGCCAGCAGTGAAGCCAACGGACGTAATGAAAAACTGTTTTTT. Its protein product is CASSEANGRNEKLFF.

To note about this clonotype: At one end the junction does not follow the germline gene, possibly because of a read error. The V and J genes are TRBV5-1 and TRBJ2-3, with D possibly TRBD1 on 5 matching bases. Germline lookup yields CDR1 SGHRS and CDR2 YFSETQ. The CDR3 sequence is 16 residues long. This CDR3 reads CASSLEGQVSTDTRYF. The DNA for the CDR3 is TGCGCCAGCAGCTTGGAGGGGCAGGTCAGCACAGATACGCGGTATTTT. Full variable domain (outside the CDR3, taken from reference TRBV5-1 and TRBJ2-3): KAGVTQTPRYLIKTRGQQVTLSCSPISGHRSVSWYQQTPGQGLQFLFEYFSETQRNKGNFPGRFSGRQFSNSRSEMNVSTLELGDSALYLCASSLEGQVSTDTRYFGPGTRLTVL.

This clonotype was counted only a few times. The chain couples TRBV29-1 to TRBJ2-5, with 9 nucleotides matching TRBD1. Germline CDR1 reads SQVTM; CDR2 reads ANQGSEA. The CDR3 is 14 amino acids. With 5 bases clipped from V and 5 bases from J, the junction kept 9 bases outside the gene matches. CDR3 bases: TGCAGCGTTTGGAACAGGGGGCGCTGGGAGACCCAGTACTTC. Its protein product is CSVWNRGRWETQYF.

This chain uses TRBV6-1 with TRBJ2-3; 9 nucleotides line up with TRBD1. The CDR3 is 17 amino acids. The V gene's germline CDR1 is MNHNS and CDR2 SASEGT. The V segment lost 6 bases and the J segment 0 bases; nucleotides outside the gene matches: 10. The CDR3 reads CASSGQGRSSSTDTQYF. DNA of the CDR3: TGTGCCAGCAGCGGACAGGGGAGATCCTCTAGCACAGATACGCAGTATTTT.